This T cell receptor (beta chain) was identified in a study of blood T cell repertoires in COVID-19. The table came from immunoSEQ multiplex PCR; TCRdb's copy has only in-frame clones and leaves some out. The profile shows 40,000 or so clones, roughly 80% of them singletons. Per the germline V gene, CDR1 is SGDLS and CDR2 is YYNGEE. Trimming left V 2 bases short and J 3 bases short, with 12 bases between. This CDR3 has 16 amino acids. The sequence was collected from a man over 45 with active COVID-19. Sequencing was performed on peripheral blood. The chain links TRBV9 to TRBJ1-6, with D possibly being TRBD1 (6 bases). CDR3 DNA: TGTGCCAGCAGCGTGAGACAGGAACTCTATAATTCACCCCTCCACTTT. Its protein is CASSVRQELYNSPLHF.